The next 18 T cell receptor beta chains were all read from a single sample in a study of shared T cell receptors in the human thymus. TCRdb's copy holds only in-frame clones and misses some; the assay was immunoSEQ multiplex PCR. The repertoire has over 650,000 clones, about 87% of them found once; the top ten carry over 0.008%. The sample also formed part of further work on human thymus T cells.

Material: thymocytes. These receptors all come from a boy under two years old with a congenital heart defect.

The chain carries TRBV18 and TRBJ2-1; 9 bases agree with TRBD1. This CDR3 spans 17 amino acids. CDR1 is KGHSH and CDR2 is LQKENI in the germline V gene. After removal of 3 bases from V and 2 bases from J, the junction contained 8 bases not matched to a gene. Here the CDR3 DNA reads TGTGCCAGCTCACCCGAACGAGGGACAGGGACCTACAATGAGCAGTTCTTC. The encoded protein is CASSPERGTGTYNEQFF.

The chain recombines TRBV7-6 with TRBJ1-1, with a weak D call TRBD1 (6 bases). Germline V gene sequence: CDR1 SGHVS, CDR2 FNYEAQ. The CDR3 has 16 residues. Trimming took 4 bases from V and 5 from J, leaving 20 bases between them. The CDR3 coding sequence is TGTGCCAGCAGCTCCGACGTCCAGGGGAGGGAAACTGAAGCTTTCTTT. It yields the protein CASSSDVQGRETEAFF.

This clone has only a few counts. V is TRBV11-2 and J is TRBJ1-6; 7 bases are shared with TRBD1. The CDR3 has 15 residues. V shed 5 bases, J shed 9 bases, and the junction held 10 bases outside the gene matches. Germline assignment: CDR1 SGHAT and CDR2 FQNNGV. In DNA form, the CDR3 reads TGTGCCAGCAGCCGACGGGACAGTAGAAGTTCACCCCTCCACTTT. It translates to CASSRRDSRSSPLHF.

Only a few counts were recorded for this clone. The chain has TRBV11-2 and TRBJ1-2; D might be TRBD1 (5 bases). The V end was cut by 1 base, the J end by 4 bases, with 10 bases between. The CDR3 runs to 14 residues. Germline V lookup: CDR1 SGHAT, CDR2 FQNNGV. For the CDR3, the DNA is TGTGCCAGCAGCTTAGTCGGGCAGGGCTATGGCTACACCTTC. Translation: CASSLVGQGYGYTF.

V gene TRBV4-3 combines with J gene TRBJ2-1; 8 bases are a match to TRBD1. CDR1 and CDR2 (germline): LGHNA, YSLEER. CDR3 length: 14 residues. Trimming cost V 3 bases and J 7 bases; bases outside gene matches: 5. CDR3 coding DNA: TGCGCCAGCAGCCACCTAGACAGGGGAAATGAGCAGTTCTTC. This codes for CASSHLDRGNEQFF.

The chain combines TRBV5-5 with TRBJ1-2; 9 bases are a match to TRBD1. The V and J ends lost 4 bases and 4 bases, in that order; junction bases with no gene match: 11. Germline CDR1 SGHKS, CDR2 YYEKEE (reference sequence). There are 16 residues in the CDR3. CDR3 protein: CASSPWGDRECYGYTF. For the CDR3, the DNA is TGTGCCAGCAGCCCGTGGGGGGACAGGGAATGCTATGGCTACACCTTC.

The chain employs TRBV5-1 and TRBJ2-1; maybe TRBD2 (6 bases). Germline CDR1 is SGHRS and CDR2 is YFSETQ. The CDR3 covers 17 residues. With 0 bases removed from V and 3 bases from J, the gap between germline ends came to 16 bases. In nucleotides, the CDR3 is TGCGCCAGCAGCTTGGACCGATTTGACGGGAGCTACAATGAGCAGTTCTTC. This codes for CASSLDRFDGSYNEQFF.

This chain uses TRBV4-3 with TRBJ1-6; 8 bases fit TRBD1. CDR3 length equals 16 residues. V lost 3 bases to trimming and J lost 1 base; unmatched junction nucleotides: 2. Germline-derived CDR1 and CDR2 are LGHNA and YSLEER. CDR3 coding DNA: TGCGCCAGCAGCCACAGGGGGCTATCCTATAATTCACCCCTCCACTTT. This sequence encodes CASSHRGLSYNSPLHF.

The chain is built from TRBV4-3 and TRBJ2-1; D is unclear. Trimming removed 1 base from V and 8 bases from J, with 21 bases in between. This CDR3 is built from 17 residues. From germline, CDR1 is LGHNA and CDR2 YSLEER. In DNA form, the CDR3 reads TGCGCCAGCAGCCAAGCGCTACTTACCGCCGCCTCTGATGAGCAGTTCTTC. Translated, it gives CASSQALLTAASDEQFF.

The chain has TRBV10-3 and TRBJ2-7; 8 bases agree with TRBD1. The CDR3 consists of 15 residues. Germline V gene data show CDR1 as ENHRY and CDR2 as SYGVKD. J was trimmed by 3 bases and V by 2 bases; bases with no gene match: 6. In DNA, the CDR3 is TGTGCCATCAGTGAGACAGGGGGGACTTACTACGAGCAGTACTTC. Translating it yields CAISETGGTYYEQYF.

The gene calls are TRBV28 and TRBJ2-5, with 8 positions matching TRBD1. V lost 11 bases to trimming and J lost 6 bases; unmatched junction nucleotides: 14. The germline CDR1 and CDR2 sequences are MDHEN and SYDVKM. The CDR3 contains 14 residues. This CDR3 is CAARSRGRFKTQYF. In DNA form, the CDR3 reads TGTGCCGCACGAAGCAGGGGGCGCTTTAAGACCCAGTACTTC.

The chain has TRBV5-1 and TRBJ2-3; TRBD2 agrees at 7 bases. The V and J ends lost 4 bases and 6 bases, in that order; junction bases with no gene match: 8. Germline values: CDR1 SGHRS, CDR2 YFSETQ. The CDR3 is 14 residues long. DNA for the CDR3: TGCGCCAGCAGCCCAGGACTAGTTGCGGATACGCAGTATTTT. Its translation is CASSPGLVADTQYF.

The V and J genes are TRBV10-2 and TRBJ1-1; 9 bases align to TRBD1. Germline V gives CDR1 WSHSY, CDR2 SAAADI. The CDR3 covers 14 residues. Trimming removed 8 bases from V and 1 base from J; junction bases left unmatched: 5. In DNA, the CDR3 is TGCGCCAGCGCGGGGACAGGGAGGAACACTGAAGCTTTCTTT. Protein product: CASAGTGRNTEAFF.

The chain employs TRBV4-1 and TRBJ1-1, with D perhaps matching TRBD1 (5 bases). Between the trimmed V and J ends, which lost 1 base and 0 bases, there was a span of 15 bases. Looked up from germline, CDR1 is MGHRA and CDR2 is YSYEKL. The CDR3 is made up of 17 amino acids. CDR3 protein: CASSQGQAGGMNTEAFF. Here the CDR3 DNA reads TGCGCCAGCAGCCAAGGCCAGGCGGGGGGAATGAACACTGAAGCTTTCTTT.

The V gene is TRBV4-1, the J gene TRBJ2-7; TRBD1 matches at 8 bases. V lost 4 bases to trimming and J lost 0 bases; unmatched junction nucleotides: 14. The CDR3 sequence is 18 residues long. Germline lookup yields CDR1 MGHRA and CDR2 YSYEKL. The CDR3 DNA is TGCGCCAGCAGCCCATCTCCGGACAGGGAATTGAGCTCCTACGAGCAGTACTTC. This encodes CASSPSPDRELSSYEQYF.

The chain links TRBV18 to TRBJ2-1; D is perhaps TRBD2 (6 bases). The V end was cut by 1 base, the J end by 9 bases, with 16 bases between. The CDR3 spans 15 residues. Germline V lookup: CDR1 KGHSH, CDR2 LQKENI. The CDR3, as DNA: TGTGCCAGCTCACCACAGGGAGGAGTTGGGGGTGAGCAGTTCTTC. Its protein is CASSPQGGVGGEQFF.

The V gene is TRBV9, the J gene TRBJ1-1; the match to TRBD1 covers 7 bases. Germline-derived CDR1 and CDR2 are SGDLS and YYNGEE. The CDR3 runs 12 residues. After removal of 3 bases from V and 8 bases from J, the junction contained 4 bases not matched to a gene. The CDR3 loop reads CASSETGAEAFF. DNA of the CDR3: TGTGCCAGCAGCGAAACAGGGGCCGAAGCTTTCTTT.

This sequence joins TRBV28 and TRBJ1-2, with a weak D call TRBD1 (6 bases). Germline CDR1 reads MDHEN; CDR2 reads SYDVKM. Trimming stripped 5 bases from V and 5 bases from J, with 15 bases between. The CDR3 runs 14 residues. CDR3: CASSVGQSRYGYTF. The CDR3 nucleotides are TGTGCCAGCAGTGTAGGACAGTCAAGATATGGCTACACCTTC.